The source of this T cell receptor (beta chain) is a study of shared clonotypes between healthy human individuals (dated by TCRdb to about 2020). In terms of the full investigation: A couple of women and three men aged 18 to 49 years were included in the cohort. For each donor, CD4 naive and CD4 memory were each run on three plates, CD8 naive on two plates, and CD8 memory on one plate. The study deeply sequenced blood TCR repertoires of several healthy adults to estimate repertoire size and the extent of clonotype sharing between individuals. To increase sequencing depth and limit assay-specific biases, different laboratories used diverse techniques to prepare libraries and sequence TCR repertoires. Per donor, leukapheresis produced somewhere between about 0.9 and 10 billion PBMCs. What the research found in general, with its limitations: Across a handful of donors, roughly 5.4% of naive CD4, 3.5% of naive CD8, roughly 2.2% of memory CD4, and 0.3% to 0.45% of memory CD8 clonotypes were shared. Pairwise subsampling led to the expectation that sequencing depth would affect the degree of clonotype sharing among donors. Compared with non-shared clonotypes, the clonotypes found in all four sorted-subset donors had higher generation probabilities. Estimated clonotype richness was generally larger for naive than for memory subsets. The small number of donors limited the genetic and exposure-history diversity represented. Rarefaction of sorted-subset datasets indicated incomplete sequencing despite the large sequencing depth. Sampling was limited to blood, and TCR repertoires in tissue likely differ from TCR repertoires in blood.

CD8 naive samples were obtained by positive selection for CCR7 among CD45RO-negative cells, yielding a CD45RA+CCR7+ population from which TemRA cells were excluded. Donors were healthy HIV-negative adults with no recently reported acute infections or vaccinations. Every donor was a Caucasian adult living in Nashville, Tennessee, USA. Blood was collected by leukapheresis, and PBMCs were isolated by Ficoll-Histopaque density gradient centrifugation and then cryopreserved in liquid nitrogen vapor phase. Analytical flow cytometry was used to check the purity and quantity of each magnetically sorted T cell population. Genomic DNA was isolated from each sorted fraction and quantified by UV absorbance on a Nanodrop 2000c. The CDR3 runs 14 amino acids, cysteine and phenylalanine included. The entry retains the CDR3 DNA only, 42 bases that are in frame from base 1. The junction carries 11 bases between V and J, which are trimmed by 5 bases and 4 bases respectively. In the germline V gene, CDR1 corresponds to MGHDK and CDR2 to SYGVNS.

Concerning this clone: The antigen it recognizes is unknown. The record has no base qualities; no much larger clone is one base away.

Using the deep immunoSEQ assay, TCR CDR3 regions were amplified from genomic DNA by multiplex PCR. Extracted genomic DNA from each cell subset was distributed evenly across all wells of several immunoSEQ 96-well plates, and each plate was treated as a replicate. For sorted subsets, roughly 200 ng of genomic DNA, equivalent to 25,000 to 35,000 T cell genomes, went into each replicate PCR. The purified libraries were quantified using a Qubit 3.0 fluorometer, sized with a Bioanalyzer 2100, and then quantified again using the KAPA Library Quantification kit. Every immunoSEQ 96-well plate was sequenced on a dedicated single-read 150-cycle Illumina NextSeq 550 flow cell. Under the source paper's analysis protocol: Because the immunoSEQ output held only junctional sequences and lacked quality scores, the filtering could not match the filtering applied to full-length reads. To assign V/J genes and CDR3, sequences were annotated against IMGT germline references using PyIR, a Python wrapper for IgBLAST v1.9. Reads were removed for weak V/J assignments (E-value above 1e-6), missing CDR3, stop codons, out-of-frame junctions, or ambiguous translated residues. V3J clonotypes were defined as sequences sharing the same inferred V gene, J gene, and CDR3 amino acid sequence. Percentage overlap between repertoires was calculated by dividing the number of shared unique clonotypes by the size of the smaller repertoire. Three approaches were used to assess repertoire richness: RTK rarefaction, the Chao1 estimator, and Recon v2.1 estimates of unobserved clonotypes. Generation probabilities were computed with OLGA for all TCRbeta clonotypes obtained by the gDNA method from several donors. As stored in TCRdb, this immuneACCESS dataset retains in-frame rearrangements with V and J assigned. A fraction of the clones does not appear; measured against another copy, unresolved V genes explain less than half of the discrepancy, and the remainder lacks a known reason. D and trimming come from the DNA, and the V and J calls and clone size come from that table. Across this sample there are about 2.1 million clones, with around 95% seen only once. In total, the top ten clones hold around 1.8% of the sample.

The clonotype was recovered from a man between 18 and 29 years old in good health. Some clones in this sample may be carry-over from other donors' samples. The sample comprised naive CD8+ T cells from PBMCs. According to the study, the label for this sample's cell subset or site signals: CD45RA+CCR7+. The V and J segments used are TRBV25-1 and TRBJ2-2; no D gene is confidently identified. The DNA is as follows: TGTGCCAGCAGTCATCGGAGAGGCACCGGGGAGCTGTTTTTT. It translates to CASSHRRGTGELFF.